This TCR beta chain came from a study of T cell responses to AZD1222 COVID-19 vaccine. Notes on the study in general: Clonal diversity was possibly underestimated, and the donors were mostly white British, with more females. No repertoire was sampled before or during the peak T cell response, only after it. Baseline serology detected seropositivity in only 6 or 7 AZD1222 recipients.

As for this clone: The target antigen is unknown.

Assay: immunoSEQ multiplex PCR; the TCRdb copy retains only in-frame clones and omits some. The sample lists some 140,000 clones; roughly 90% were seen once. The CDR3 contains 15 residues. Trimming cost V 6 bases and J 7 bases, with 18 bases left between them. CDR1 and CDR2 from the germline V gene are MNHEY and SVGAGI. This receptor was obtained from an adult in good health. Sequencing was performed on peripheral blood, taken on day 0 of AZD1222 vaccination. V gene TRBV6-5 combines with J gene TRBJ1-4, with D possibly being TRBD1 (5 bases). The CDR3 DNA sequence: TGTGCCAGCAGACAAACAGGTGTCGAGCCTGAAAAACTGTTTTTT. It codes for CASRQTGVEPEKLFF.